The text below deals with one TCR beta chain. Its target is not known. The data stem from a study of Ad26.COV2.S vaccination and SARS-CoV-2 variants. Study details: Intramuscularly, Ad26.COV2.S was given either once or twice, 56 days apart. Findings and caveats of the study: Analyses that measured TCR breadth and depth may have underestimated total T cell responses.

Sample treatment: over 15 received Ad26.COV2.S at low or high dose, single or two shots; five or six received placebo; per-sample allocation not given. Sampling occurred on day 63 after the first vaccine or placebo injection. A Boston donor was an adult aged 18-55 years. The vaccine delivered Wuhan-strain SARS-CoV-2 spike through an Ad26 vector. Clones were read by immunoSEQ multiplex PCR, and TCRdb kept only the in-frame ones, dropping some. The sample holds about 410,000 clones; roughly 90% are singletons and the top ten take more than 1.5%. The CDR3 sequence is 15 residues long. CDR1 and CDR2 from the germline V gene are SEHNR and FQNEAQ (reference sequence). The trim removed 5 bases at V and 8 bases at J, leaving 13 bases unmatched.

The chain recombines TRBV7-9 with TRBJ1-2; 8 bases map to TRBD1. This sample comprised peripheral blood, obtained in a trial of Ad26.COV2.S vaccine versus placebo. The receptor was derived from a person between 18 and 65 years old who received the Ad26.COV2.S COVID-19 vaccine or a placebo. The CDR3: CASSQQGAQPGGYTF. The CDR3, as DNA: TGTGCCAGCAGCCAGCAGGGGGCCCAACCGGGGGGCTACACCTTC.